The clone carrying this TCR beta chain has more than one count but fewer than ten. The antigen remains unidentified. In TCRdb, the reads were re-called with MiXCR into one record per CDR3 protein. This sample has approximately 910,000 distinct CDR3 sequences, with more than 25% found just once. The data stem from a study of T cell repertoires in cytomegalovirus infection. Study-wide context: Signatures in public TCR beta sequences pointed to both CMV infection and matching HLA type.

V lost 6 bases, J lost 5 bases, and 5 bases stayed unmatched. This CDR3 is 14 amino acids long. Looked up from germline, CDR1 is MNHEY and CDR2 is SMNVEV (reference sequence). The genes are TRBV27 and TRBJ2-5, with 11 nucleotides matching TRBD1. The source of this sequence is a human donor in good health (CMV status not recorded). Some clones in this sample may be carry-over from other donors' samples. Specimen: cultured CD8+ T cells from PBMCs, collected from culture after CMV antigen stimulation. CDR3 amino acids: CASRWTGGAETQYF. CDR3 DNA: TGTGCCAGCAGGTGGACAGGGGGCGCTGAGACCCAGTACTTC.